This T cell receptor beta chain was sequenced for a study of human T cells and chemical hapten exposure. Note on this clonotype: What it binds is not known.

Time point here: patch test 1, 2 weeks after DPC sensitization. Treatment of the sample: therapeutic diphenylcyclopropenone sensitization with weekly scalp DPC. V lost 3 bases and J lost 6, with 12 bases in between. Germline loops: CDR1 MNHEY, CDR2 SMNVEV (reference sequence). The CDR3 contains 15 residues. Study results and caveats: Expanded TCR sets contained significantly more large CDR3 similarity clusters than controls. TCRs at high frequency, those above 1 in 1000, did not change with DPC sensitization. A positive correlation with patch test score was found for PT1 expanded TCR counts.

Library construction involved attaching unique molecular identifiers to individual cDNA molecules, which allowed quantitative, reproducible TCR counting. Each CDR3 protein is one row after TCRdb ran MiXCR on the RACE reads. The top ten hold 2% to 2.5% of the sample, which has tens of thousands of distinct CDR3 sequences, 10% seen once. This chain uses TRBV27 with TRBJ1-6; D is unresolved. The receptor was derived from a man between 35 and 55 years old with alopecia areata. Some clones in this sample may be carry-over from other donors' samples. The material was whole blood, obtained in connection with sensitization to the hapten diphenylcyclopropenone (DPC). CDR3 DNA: TGTGCCAGCAGTTTCAGTGTGGGAGGTAATTCACCCCTCCACTTT. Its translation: CASSFSVGGNSPLHF.